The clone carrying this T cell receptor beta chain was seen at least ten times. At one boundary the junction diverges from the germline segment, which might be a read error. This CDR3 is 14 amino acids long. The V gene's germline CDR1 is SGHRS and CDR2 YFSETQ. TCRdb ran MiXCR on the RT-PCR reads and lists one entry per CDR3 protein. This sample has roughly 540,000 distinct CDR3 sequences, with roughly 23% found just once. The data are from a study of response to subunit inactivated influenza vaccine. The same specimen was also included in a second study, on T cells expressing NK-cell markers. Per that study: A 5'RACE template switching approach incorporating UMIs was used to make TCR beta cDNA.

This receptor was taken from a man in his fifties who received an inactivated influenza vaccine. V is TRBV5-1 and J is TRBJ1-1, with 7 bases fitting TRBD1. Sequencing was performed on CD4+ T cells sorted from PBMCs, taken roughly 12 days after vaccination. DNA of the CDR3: TGTGCCAGCAGTTTAGGGACAGCCAACACTGAAGCTTTCTTT. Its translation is CASSLGTANTEAFF.